Below are 19 T cell receptor gamma chains sequenced from a single sample in a study of gamma-delta T cells after stem cell transplantation. TCRdb ran CATT on the RT-PCR reads. The table includes 2,500 to 3,000 gamma-chain clones, roughly 18% detected once. The sequenced material came from gamma-delta T cells. These receptors all come from a human donor. It is not recorded whose cells these are; they may come from a transplant donor.

The V gene is TRGV3, the J gene TRGJ1 or TRGJ2. V was pared by 0 bases and J by 5 bases, with 7 bases of the junction left unmatched. CDR1 and CDR2 from the germline V gene are VTNTFY and YDVSTARD (reference sequence). This CDR3 comprises 14 residues. In nucleotides, the CDR3 is TGTGCCACCTGGGACAGGCGTTGGCATTATAAGAAACTCTTT. Protein product: CATWDRRWHYKKLF.

This clone showed up just a few times. In the same sample, other DNA sequences code for this CDR3. The CDR3 DNA follows: TGTGCCACCTGGGACGGGCCCAATTATTATAAGAAACTCTTT. Residues: CATWDGPNYYKKLF. This chain connects TRGV2 to TRGJ1 or TRGJ2. Germline V gene lookup returns CDR1 EGSNGY and CDR2 YDSYNSKV. V was pared by 0 bases and J by 1 base, with 3 bases of the junction left unmatched. This CDR3 comprises 14 residues.

The J gene is TRGJ1 or TRGJ2, the V gene TRGV5. Looked up from germline, CDR1 is VINAFY and CDR2 is YDVSNSKD. V lost 5 bases to trimming and J lost 2 bases; unmatched junction nucleotides: 9. CDR3 length equals 14 residues. CDR3 DNA sequence: TGTGCCACCTGGGTCCCCGTTCATTATTATAAGAAACTCTTT. Translation gives CATWVPVHYYKKLF.

With regard to this clone: This could be a read error, since a much larger clone is one nucleotide away. The chain has TRGV4 and TRGJ1 or TRGJ2. The CDR3 is 13 residues long. The V gene end was trimmed by 0 bases and the J gene end by 6 bases; junction bases not matched to a gene: 5. Germline V lookup: CDR1 EGSTGY, CDR2 YDSYTSSV. CDR3 region: CATWDGQGYKKLF. The CDR3 DNA sequence: TGTGCCACCTGGGATGGGCAGGGTTATAAGAAACTCTTT.

This clone is labeled as medium-sized. The genes are TRGV9 and TRGJ1 or TRGJ2. Germline-derived CDR1 and CDR2 are GITISATS and ISYDGTV (reference sequence). With V trimmed by 5 bases and J by 16 bases, 14 bases remained unmatched. The CDR3 consists of 11 residues. The CDR3 region has the DNA TGTGCCTTGTGGGGCTCCCGTTTCCTGCTCTTT. This sequence encodes CALWGSRFLLF.

The chain has TRGV3 and TRGJ1 or TRGJ2. The length of the CDR3 is 14 residues. V lost 0 bases and J lost 6; bases outside the gene matches: 8. The V gene's germline CDR1 is VTNTFY and CDR2 YDVSTARD (reference sequence). The CDR3 DNA reads TGTGCCACCTGGGACAGGCCGTATGTTTATAAGAAACTCTTT. It is translated as CATWDRPYVYKKLF.

This clone was observed a few times. The chain links TRGV4 to TRGJ1 or TRGJ2. The CDR3 contains 11 residues. CDR1 and CDR2 (germline): EGSTGY, YDSYTSSV. V dropped 2 bases and J dropped 5; count of bases not matched to a gene: 0. CDR3: CATWDDYKKLF. The CDR3 DNA follows: TGTGCCACCTGGGATGATTATAAGAAACTCTTT.

The V call is TRGV2, the J call TRGJ1 or TRGJ2. CDR1 EGSNGY and CDR2 YDSYNSKV come from the germline V gene. The CDR3 is 14 residues long. Losses at the gene ends were 0 bases for V and 8 bases for J; bases not matched to a gene: 10. The CDR3 is CATWDGPPLHKKLF. In DNA form, the CDR3 reads TGTGCCACCTGGGACGGGCCCCCCCTCCATAAGAAACTCTTT.

This clone was counted a few times. The genes are TRGV9 and TRGJ1 or TRGJ2. Trimming at V came to 0 bases and at J to 5 bases, leaving 4 bases not matched to a gene. The CDR3 runs to 13 residues. The V gene's germline CDR1 is GITISATS and CDR2 ISYDGTV (reference sequence). For the CDR3, the DNA is TGTGCCTTGTGGGAGGTGCGAAATTATAAGAAACTCTTT. This sequence encodes CALWEVRNYKKLF.

There are a few counts of this clone. This chain's CDR3 is CATWAYSSDWIKTF. CDR3 DNA: TGTGCCACCTGGGCATATAGTAGTGATTGGATCAAGACGTTT. The chain uses TRGV3 and TRGJP2. The CDR3 is made up of 14 amino acids. Trimming at V came to 5 bases and at J to 0 bases, leaving 3 bases not matched to a gene. The germline V gene has CDR1 VTNTFY and CDR2 YDVSTARD (reference sequence).

This clone has a handful of counts. This chain joins TRGV3 and TRGJ1 or TRGJ2. Unmatched junction bases numbered 5, after V lost 0 bases and J lost 0 bases. There are 15 residues in the CDR3. In germline, CDR1 is VTNTFY, CDR2 YDVSTARD (reference sequence). The CDR3 DNA reads TGTGCCACCTGGGACAGGCGGGCGAATTATTATAAGAAACTCTTT. Translating gives CATWDRRANYYKKLF.

The J gene is TRGJ1 or TRGJ2, the V gene TRGV2. There are 13 residues in the CDR3. J lost 9 bases, V lost 1 base, and 9 bases had no gene match. Germline V gives CDR1 EGSNGY, CDR2 YDSYNSKV. The CDR3 region is CATWDGRGFKKLF. CDR3 in DNA: TGTGCCACCTGGGACGGTAGAGGGTTTAAGAAACTCTTT.

V gene TRGV3 combines with J gene TRGJ1 or TRGJ2. CDR1 is VTNTFY, CDR2 YDVSTARD, per germline (reference sequence). V lost 0 bases to trimming and J lost 6 bases; unmatched junction nucleotides: 5. The CDR3 is 13 amino acids. CDR3 in amino acids: CATWDRRAYKKLF. Written as DNA, the CDR3 is TGTGCCACCTGGGACAGGCGGGCTTATAAGAAACTCTTT.

The chain joins TRGV4 to TRGJ1 or TRGJ2. Germline-derived CDR1 and CDR2 are EGSTGY and YDSYTSSV. Trimming took 3 bases from V and 7 from J; bases not matched to a gene: 12. CDR3 length: 14 residues. The CDR3 region is CATWDMSPGYKKLF. CDR3 sequence (DNA): TGTGCCACCTGGGATATGTCTCCGGGGTATAAGAAACTCTTT.

The gene calls are TRGV3 and TRGJ1 or TRGJ2. The ends lost 2 bases at V and 11 bases at J; junction bases unmatched: 9. This CDR3 region has 12 residues. Germline V gene data show CDR1 as VTNTFY and CDR2 as YDVSTARD (reference sequence). In DNA form, the CDR3 reads TGTGCCACCTGGGACATAGGGGAGCAGAAACTCTTT. It translates to CATWDIGEQKLF.

This chain connects TRGV2 to TRGJP1. The CDR3 contains 20 residues. Germline CDR1 is EGSNGY and CDR2 is YDSYNSKV. V was pared by 5 bases and J by 4 bases, with 25 bases of the junction left unmatched. The DNA for the CDR3 is TGTGCCACCTGGGGCGGTGCATCTTCACTACCCAGTGACACTGGTTGGTTCAAGATATTT. This encodes CATWGGASSLPSDTGWFKIF.

Note on this clone: One end of the junction does not line up with germline, which may come from a read error. Other DNA sequences within the sample encode an identical CDR3. This sequence joins TRGV2 and TRGJ1 or TRGJ2. The germline CDR1 and CDR2 sequences are EGSNGY and YDSYNSKV. The CDR3 totals 15 residues. In DNA form, the CDR3 reads TGCGCCACCTGGGACGGGAACAATAATTATTATAAGAAACTCTTT. This gives the protein CATWDGNNNYYKKLF.

In nucleotides, the CDR3 is TGTGCCACCTGGGAGGGAAGTAGTGATTGGATCAAGACGTTT. This codes for CATWEGSSDWIKTF. The rearrangement links TRGV2 to TRGJP2. This CDR3 spans 14 amino acids. The V segment lost 4 bases and the J segment 2 bases; nucleotides outside the gene matches: 4. Germline V gene lookup returns CDR1 EGSNGY and CDR2 YDSYNSKV.

The chain couples TRGV3 to TRGJ1 or TRGJ2. Germline lookup yields CDR1 VTNTFY and CDR2 YDVSTARD (reference sequence). V gave up 0 bases and J gave up 5 bases; unmatched junction bases: 7. The CDR3 runs 14 residues. The CDR3 region is CATWDRSPHYKKLF. In DNA form, the CDR3 reads TGTGCCACCTGGGACAGGTCCCCCCATTATAAGAAACTCTTT.